A single sample is the source of the 15 T cell receptor beta chains below, sequenced in a study of T cell changes during pregnancy in multiple sclerosis. Profiling relied on immunoSEQ multiplex PCR, and the TCRdb table lists in-frame clones only, not all of them. The profile shows 30,000 to 45,000 clones, roughly 91% of them singletons. Here the sequenced sample was CD8+ T cells from peripheral blood mononuclear cells, taken in the second trimester of pregnancy. The receptors derive from a female donor with multiple sclerosis, enrolled in a pregnancy study.

V and J are TRBV4-2 and TRBJ2-1; 9 nucleotides align to TRBD2. The trim removed 0 bases at V and 1 base at J, leaving 4 bases unmatched. This CDR3 is 17 amino acids long. CDR1 is LGHNA, CDR2 YNFKEQ, per germline. CDR3 in DNA: TGTGCCAGCAGCCAAGATTCCCTAGCGGGGTCCTACAATGAGCAGTTCTTC. It specifies CASSQDSLAGSYNEQFF.

This rearrangement joins TRBV27 to TRBJ2-3, with 12 bases aligning to TRBD1. Germline V CDR1 and CDR2: MNHEY, SMNVEV (reference sequence). The CDR3 is 14 amino acids. The trim removed 5 bases at V and 10 bases at J, leaving 7 bases unmatched. The CDR3 sequence: CASSPGTGGFSQYF. The CDR3 DNA reads TGTGCCAGCAGTCCCGGGACAGGGGGCTTCTCGCAGTATTTT.

The chain links TRBV29-1 to TRBJ1-1, with a tentative D call TRBD1 (5 bases). CDR1 is SQVTM, CDR2 ANQGSEA, per germline. The CDR3 spans 13 residues. V lost 0 bases and J lost 8, with 13 bases in between. This CDR3 is CSVEDPQGPEAFF. CDR3 bases: TGCAGCGTTGAAGATCCCCAGGGTCCCGAAGCTTTCTTT. The whole variable domain, remainder taken from reference TRBV29-1 and TRBJ1-1, is SAVISQKPSRDICQRGTSLTIQCQVDSQVTMMFWYRQQPGQSLTLIATANQGSEATYESGFVIDKFPISRPNLTFSTLTVSNMSPEDSSIYLCSVEDPQGPEAFFGQGTRLTVV.

The genes are TRBV7-6 and TRBJ2-1, with TRBD1 identical over 7 bases. V was clipped by 5 bases and J by 3 bases; unmatched bases: 10. The CDR3 extends over 16 amino acids. Germline loops: CDR1 SGHVS, CDR2 FNYEAQ. CDR3 amino acids: CASSPDPGQIYNEQFF. The CDR3 DNA reads as TGTGCCAGCAGCCCTGACCCGGGACAGATCTACAATGAGCAGTTCTTC.

The chain couples TRBV5-1 to TRBJ1-1; 10 nucleotides align to TRBD1. This CDR3 contains 16 residues. Losses at the gene ends were 2 bases for V and 1 base for J; bases not matched to a gene: 5. Germline CDR1 reads SGHRS; CDR2 reads YFSETQ. CDR3 in amino acids: CASSLRTGGKNTEAFF. As DNA, the CDR3 is TGCGCCAGCAGCTTAAGGACAGGGGGGAAGAACACTGAAGCTTTCTTT.

The chain recombines TRBV6-1 with TRBJ2-7; D possibly corresponds to TRBD1 (6 bases). The CDR3 has 14 residues. Trimming left V 6 bases short and J 1 base short, with 13 bases between. Germline V lookup: CDR1 MNHNS, CDR2 SASEGT. CDR3 in DNA: TGTGCCAGCAGAACGACAGGTTCATCCTACGAGCAGTACTTC. This sequence encodes CASRTTGSSYEQYF.

The chain is built from TRBV27 and TRBJ1-2; 9 bases are a match to TRBD1. The junction had 3 bases not matched to a gene; V was cut back by 6 bases and J by 4 bases. The CDR3 length is 13 residues. Germline V lookup: CDR1 MNHEY, CDR2 SMNVEV (reference sequence). The CDR3 bases are TGTGCCAGCAGCGGGACAGGGATCTATGGCTACACCTTC. This gives the protein CASSGTGIYGYTF.

This clone has only one observation. This sequence joins TRBV7-2 and TRBJ1-1, with TRBD1 matching 7 bases. The junction had 10 bases not matched to a gene; V was cut back by 5 bases and J by 4 bases. Germline V gene lookup returns CDR1 SGHTA and CDR2 FQGNSA. The CDR3 totals 15 residues. CDR3 amino acids: CASSPTGLVSTEAFF. CDR3 coding DNA: TGTGCCAGCAGCCCGACAGGGTTGGTTTCCACTGAAGCTTTCTTT.

J is TRBJ1-6 and V is TRBV6-1; 7 nucleotides match TRBD1. From germline, CDR1 is MNHNS and CDR2 SASEGT. The CDR3 runs 15 residues. The J segment lost 6 bases and the V segment lost 8 bases, leaving 10 bases of the junction unmatched. The CDR3, as DNA: TGTGCCAGCGACGATGGGACAGAAAGTAATTCACCCCTCCACTTT. Translating gives CASDDGTESNSPLHF.

This chain connects TRBV29-1 to TRBJ2-7; TRBD2 matches 10 bases. Germline assignment: CDR1 SQVTM and CDR2 ANQGSEA. This CDR3 comprises 14 residues. Trimming took 6 bases from V and 2 from J; bases not matched to a gene: 7. The CDR3 bases are TGCAGCGTACCAGCGGGGGGGAATGCCTACGAGCAGTACTTC. It specifies CSVPAGGNAYEQYF.

The gene calls are TRBV27 and TRBJ2-7, with 14 bases that match TRBD2. Germline values: CDR1 MNHEY, CDR2 SMNVEV (reference sequence). V lost 2 bases to trimming and J lost 2 bases; unmatched junction nucleotides: 2. CDR3 length: 16 amino acids. CDR3 coding DNA: TGTGCCAGCAGTTTAAAGGGACTAGCGGGAGCCTACGAGCAGTACTTC. It translates to CASSLKGLAGAYEQYF.

In DNA form, the CDR3 reads TGTGCCAGCAGCCTACATAGGGGCGGTCCCTACGAGCAGTACTTC. Protein: CASSLHRGGPYEQYF. V is TRBV4-2 and J is TRBJ2-7, with TRBD1 as a possible D gene (5 bases). V lost 4 bases to trimming and J lost 2 bases, with 15 bases between them. Germline loops: CDR1 LGHNA, CDR2 YNFKEQ. The CDR3 sequence is 15 residues long.

This clone showed up just once. J is TRBJ2-3 and V is TRBV25-1; 8 positions match TRBD1. The V and J ends lost 2 bases and 5 bases, in that order; junction bases with no gene match: 9. Germline V gives CDR1 MGHDK, CDR2 SYGVNS. The CDR3 consists of 16 residues. The CDR3 here is CASSEKVRGRVDTQYF. The CDR3 bases are TGTGCCAGCAGTGAAAAGGTCAGGGGGCGCGTAGATACGCAGTATTTT.

In DNA, the CDR3 is TGTGCCAGCTCACCACCCCAGGGAAGCTCCTACGAGCAGTACTTC. This codes for CASSPPQGSSYEQYF. This chain connects TRBV18 to TRBJ2-7; a weak D match, TRBD1 (5 bases). In germline, CDR1 is KGHSH, CDR2 LQKENI. Trimming took 0 bases from V and 0 from J, leaving 9 bases between them. CDR3 length equals 15 residues. Looking up the rest from reference TRBV18 and TRBJ2-7 gives the full variable domain: NAGVMQNPRHLVRRRGQEARLRCSPMKGHSHVYWYRQLPEEGLKFMVYLQKENIIDESGMPKERFSAEFPKEGPSILRIQQVVRGDSAAYFCASSPPQGSSYEQYFGPGTRLTVT.

The V call is TRBV5-8, the J call TRBJ1-1; 7 bases match TRBD1. Germline V gene sequence: CDR1 SGHTS, CDR2 YDEGEE. This CDR3 contains 15 residues. J gave up 1 base and V 5 bases, and 8 bases lay outside the gene matches. DNA for the CDR3: TGTGCCAGCAGATACGCGGGACAGACGAACACTGAAGCTTTCTTT. Its protein is CASRYAGQTNTEAFF.